Listed below are T cell receptor beta chains from one sample, sequenced in a study of cytomegalovirus exposure and HLA in healthy donors. Clones were sequenced by immunoSEQ multiplex PCR, and TCRdb holds only the in-frame ones, with some missing. The sample lists about 97,000 clones, 55% to 80% occurring once. Material: PBMCs. These receptors were taken from a man in his forties in good health and CMV-seronegative. Each CDR3 is given with its conserved first and last residue. A D gene is named only where the DNA matches it firmly. A clone size is listed for some rows: how often the clone was seen (once, few, many), or a class if it is expanded.

>.|TRBV5-1|TRBJ2-1|.
TGCGCCAGCAGCTTGGGCAGGGGTAATGAGCAGTTCTTC
CASSLGRGNEQFF
>.|TRBV6-1|TRBJ1-5|.
TGTGCCAGCAGTGAAGCGGCAGGGGCTAATCAGCCCCAGCATTTT
CASSEAAGANQPQHF
>TRBD1|TRBV2|TRBJ1-1|.
TGTGCCAGCAGCCGGGACAGGAGGACTGAAGCTTTCTTT
CASSRDRRTEAFF
>TRBD1|TRBV5-1|TRBJ1-2|.
TGCGCCAGCAGCTTGGAAAGACAGGGGGTCTACGGCTACACCTTC
CASSLERQGVYGYTF
>TRBD2|TRBV6-5|TRBJ2-2|.
TGTGCCAGCAGTTATAGGCGGGGGGCAGGCACCGGGGAGCTGTTTTTT
CASSYRRGAGTGELFF
>.|TRBV5-4|TRBJ1-1|.
TGTGCCAGCAGCCTCCACGGGGTACGGATGAACACTGAAGCTTTCTTT
CASSLHGVRMNTEAFF
>TRBD2|TRBV6-5|TRBJ2-2|.
TGTGCCAGCAGACGACCGGGGGGGAACACCGGGGAGCTGTTTTTT
CASRRPGGNTGELFF
>TRBD1|TRBV4-2|TRBJ2-2|.
TGTGCCAGCAGCCAAGGGAGAGGGGGCGAGTGGGTCGGGGAGCTGTTTTTT
CASSQGRGGEWVGELFF
>.|TRBV7-9|TRBJ2-3|.
TGTGCCAGCAGCTTAGGCTTAACAGGACCCACAGATACGCAGTATTTT
CASSLGLTGPTDTQYF
>TRBD1|TRBV2|TRBJ2-1|.
TGTGCCAGCAGTTTCCGACCGACAGGGGACAATGAGCAGTTCTTC
CASSFRPTGDNEQFF
>TRBD2|TRBV5-4|TRBJ2-7|.
TGTGCCAGCAGCCATTTAAGCGGGGGACGTCGGTACGAGCAGTACTTC
CASSHLSGGRRYEQYF
>TRBD1|TRBV9|TRBJ1-3|.
TGTGCCAGCAGCGGGGCAACAGGGGGCACTGGAAACACCATATATTTT
CASSGATGGTGNTIYF
>TRBD2|TRBV28|TRBJ2-1|.
TGTGCCAGCATCAGAGCGGGGGGCTCCTCCAATGAGCAGTTCTTC
CASIRAGGSSNEQFF
>TRBD1|TRBV5-1|TRBJ2-1|.
TGCGCCAGCAGCCCGTGGGGACAGGACTCCTACAATGAGCAGTTCTTC
CASSPWGQDSYNEQFF
>TRBD2|TRBV6-5|TRBJ2-6|.
TGTGCCAGCAGAGGGACTATTGGGGCCAACGTCCTGACTTTC
CASRGTIGANVLTF
>TRBD2|TRBV10-3|TRBJ2-3|.
TGTGCCATCAGTGAGTCTTTAAGCGGGGGGGCCGCAGATACGCAGTATTTT
CAISESLSGGAADTQYF
>.|TRBV5-1|TRBJ1-4|.
TGCGCCAGCAGGCTCGGGTACCGGGGTGAAAAACTGTTTTTT
CASRLGYRGEKLFF
>.|TRBV5-1|TRBJ1-1|.
TGCGCCAGCAGCCCCGGGATGAACACTGAAGCTTTCTTT
CASSPGMNTEAFF
>.|TRBV9|TRBJ1-5|.
TGTGCCAGCAGCGTATCAGTTGATCAGCCCCAGCATTTT
CASSVSVDQPQHF
>.|TRBV6-5|TRBJ2-1|once
TGTGCCAGCAAAGGGGCCCACTACAATGAGCAGTTCTTC
CASKGAHYNEQFF
>.|TRBV10-1|TRBJ2-7|.
TGCGCCAGCAGGGGGGACTTAGTCCACTCCTACGAGCAGTACTTC
CASRGDLVHSYEQYF
>.|TRBV10-1|TRBJ2-1|.
TGCGCCAGCAGTAGACAATGGGAGCAGTTCTTC
CASSRQWEQFF
>.|TRBV6-6|TRBJ1-1|few
TGTGCCAGCGTACGGGACAATGTGAACACTGAAGCTTTCTTT
CASVRDNVNTEAFF
>TRBD1|TRBV19|TRBJ1-1|.
TGTGCCAGTAGGGGGGTTACAGGGGTGAACACTGAAGCTTTCTTT
CASRGVTGVNTEAFF
>TRBD1|TRBV7-2|TRBJ2-6|.
TGTGCCAGCAGCTTAGTCGGGACAGGGGGCTCTGGGGCCAACGTCCTGACTTTC
CASSLVGTGGSGANVLTF
>TRBD1|TRBV30|TRBJ1-2|few
TGTGCCTCGAGCCGGGACAGGGCGTTAGGCTACACCTTC
CASSRDRALGYTF
>.|TRBV7-2|TRBJ1-1|.
TGTGCCAGCAGCTCCAAGAGGACTGAAGCTTTCTTT
CASSSKRTEAFF
>TRBD1|TRBV6-1|TRBJ2-7|.
TGTGCCAGCTACAATACAGGGGGCTCCTACGAGCAGTACTTC
CASYNTGGSYEQYF
>.|TRBV2|TRBJ2-7|.
TGTGCCAGTAAACGGTCGTTTAACTCCTACGAGCAGTACTTC
CASKRSFNSYEQYF
>.|TRBV4-3|TRBJ2-1|few
TGCGCCAGCAGCGGGGGCCCCTACAATGAGCAGTTCTTC
CASSGGPYNEQFF
>TRBD2|TRBV18|TRBJ2-5|.
TGTGCCAGCTCACGAAGCACGGGACTAGCGTTGGGGGAGACCCAGTACTTC
CASSRSTGLALGETQYF
>.|TRBV7-9|TRBJ2-3|.
TGTGCCAGCAGCCCAGGGGGGGATACGCAGTATTTT
CASSPGGDTQYF
>.|TRBV18|TRBJ1-3|once
TGTGCCAGCTCACCAATAACAGGGACTGGAAACACCATATATTTT
CASSPITGTGNTIYF
>.|TRBV10-3|TRBJ1-2|.
TGTGCCATCAGTGAGTCTCCTGATGCGGGGTACACCTTC
CAISESPDAGYTF
>.|TRBV18|TRBJ2-3|once
TGTGCCAGCTCACCACGTGGGGGGGCCACAGATACGCAGTATTTT
CASSPRGGATDTQYF
>.|TRBV19|TRBJ2-5|.
TGTGCCAGTAGTATAATAGGGGCAGAGACCCAGTACTTC
CASSIIGAETQYF
>.|TRBV6-4|TRBJ2-3|.
TGTGCCAGCAGTGATGGACAGAGCACAGATACGCAGTATTTT
CASSDGQSTDTQYF
>.|TRBV10-3|TRBJ2-5|.
TGTGCCATCTCAGGGGGGAGGTTAGAGACCCAGTACTTC
CAISGGRLETQYF
>.|TRBV6-6|TRBJ1-2|.
TGTGCCATCAGTTACTCGAGTCAATTACGGAACTATGGCTACACCTTC
CAISYSSQLRNYGYTF
>.|TRBV28|TRBJ2-1|.
TGTGCCAGCTTGTCCCTCAAGACTAGTCTGGTGGGGGATGAGCAGTTCTTC
CASLSLKTSLVGDEQFF
>.|TRBV5-5|TRBJ1-1|.
TGTGCCAGCAGCTTGGACAGAGACACTGAAGCTTTCTTT
CASSLDRDTEAFF
>.|TRBV5-4|TRBJ2-3|.
TGTGCCAGCAGCTTGGGGGGCAAATTGTGGCCGCAGTATTTT
CASSLGGKLWPQYF
>TRBD2|TRBV5-4|TRBJ2-7|.
TGTGCCAGCAGCCGAGCGGGGGCCTACGAGCAGTACTTC
CASSRAGAYEQYF
>TRBD1|TRBV27|TRBJ2-1|.
TGTGCCAGCAGTCCCATGACAGGGCCGAATGAGCAGTTCTTC
CASSPMTGPNEQFF
>TRBD1|TRBV9|TRBJ2-7|.
TGTGCCAGCAGCCCGATGGACAGGGGGTTCTACGAGCAGTACTTC
CASSPMDRGFYEQYF
>.|TRBV15|TRBJ1-1|.
TGTGCCACCAGCAGACCTTCTGACAGGCCGCATTGGCCCACTGAAGCTTTCTTT
CATSRPSDRPHWPTEAFF
>.|TRBV2|TRBJ2-5|.
TGTGCCAGCAGCCCGTCGGTCGGGGAGACCCAGTACTTC
CASSPSVGETQYF
>.|TRBV2|TRBJ1-3|.
TGTGCCAGCAGTGATGATGGCAGGGTGCGAAACACCATATATTTT
CASSDDGRVRNTIYF
>.|TRBV6-1|TRBJ1-4|.
TGTGCCAGCAGTGAAGTTGGGGGGTCGAGTGAAAAACTGTTTTTT
CASSEVGGSSEKLFF